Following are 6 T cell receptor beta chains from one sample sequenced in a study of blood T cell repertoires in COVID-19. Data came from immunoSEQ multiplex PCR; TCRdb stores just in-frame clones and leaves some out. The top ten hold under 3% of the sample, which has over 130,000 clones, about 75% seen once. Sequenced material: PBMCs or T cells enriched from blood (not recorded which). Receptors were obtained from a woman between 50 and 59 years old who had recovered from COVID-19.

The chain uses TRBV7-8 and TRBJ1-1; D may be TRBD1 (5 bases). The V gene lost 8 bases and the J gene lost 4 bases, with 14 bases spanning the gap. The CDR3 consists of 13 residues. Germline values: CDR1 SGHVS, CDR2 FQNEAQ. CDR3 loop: CASGRGASTEAFF. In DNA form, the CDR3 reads TGTGCCAGCGGGAGGGGAGCGAGCACTGAAGCTTTCTTT.

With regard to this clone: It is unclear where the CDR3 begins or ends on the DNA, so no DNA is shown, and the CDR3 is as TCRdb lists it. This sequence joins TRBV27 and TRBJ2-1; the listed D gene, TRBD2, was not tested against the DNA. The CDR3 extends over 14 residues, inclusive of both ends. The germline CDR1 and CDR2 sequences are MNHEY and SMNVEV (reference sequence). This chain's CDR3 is CASSILGDYNEQFF.

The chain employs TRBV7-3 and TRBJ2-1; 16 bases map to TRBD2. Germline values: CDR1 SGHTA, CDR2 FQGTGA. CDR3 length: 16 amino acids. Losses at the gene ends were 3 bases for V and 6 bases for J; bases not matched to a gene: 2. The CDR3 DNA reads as TGTGCCAGCAGCTTGGGACTAGCGGGAGGGCGCAATGAGCAGTTCTTC. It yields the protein CASSLGLAGGRNEQFF.

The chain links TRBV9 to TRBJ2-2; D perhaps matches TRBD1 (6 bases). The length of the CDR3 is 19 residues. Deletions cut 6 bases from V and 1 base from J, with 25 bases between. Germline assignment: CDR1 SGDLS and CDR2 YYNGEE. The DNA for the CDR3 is TGTGCCAGCACTCCAGAGGGCAGGGGACGAGTCCAGAACACCGGGGAGCTGTTTTTT. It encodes CASTPEGRGRVQNTGELFF. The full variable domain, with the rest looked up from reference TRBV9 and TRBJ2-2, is DSGVTQTPKHLITATGQRVTLRCSPRSGDLSVYWYQQSLDQGLQFLIQYYNGEERAKGNILERFSAQQFPDLHSELNLSSLELGDSALYFCASTPEGRGRVQNTGELFFGEGSRLTVL.

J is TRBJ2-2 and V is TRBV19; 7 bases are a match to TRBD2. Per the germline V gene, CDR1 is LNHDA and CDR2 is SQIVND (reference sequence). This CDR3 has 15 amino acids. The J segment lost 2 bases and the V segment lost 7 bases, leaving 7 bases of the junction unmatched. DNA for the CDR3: TGTGCCAGTATCTCGGGACTACCAAACACCGGGGAGCTGTTTTTT. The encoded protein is CASISGLPNTGELFF.

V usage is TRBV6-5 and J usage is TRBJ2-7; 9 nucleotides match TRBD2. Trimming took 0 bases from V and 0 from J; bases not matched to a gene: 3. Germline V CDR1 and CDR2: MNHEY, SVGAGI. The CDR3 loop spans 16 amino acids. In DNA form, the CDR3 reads TGTGCCAGCAGTTACTCGATTAGCGGGAGCTCCTACGAGCAGTACTTC. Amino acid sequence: CASSYSISGSSYEQYF.